These 20 T cell receptor beta chains originate from one sample sequenced in a study of human T cells and chemical hapten exposure. As for time point: pre-sensitization, week 0. Noted treatment: therapeutic diphenylcyclopropenone sensitization with weekly scalp DPC. TCRdb re-called the RACE reads through MiXCR, storing one row per CDR3 protein. The sample records some 400,000 distinct CDR3 sequences, approximately 5.1% being singletons. The sample here was whole blood, taken in connection with sensitization to the hapten diphenylcyclopropenone (DPC). All receptors come from a woman between 50 and 59 years old with alopecia areata. Some clones in this sample may be carry-over from other donors' samples.

The V and J genes are TRBV6-2 or TRBV6-3 and TRBJ2-3, with TRBD2 matching 12 bases. Germline-derived CDR1 and CDR2 are MNHEY and SVGEGT. V dropped 5 bases and J dropped 0; count of bases not matched to a gene: 15. The CDR3 consists of 20 residues. This chain's CDR3 is CASSTYRLAGDGSSTDTQYF. The CDR3 DNA sequence: TGTGCCAGCAGTACGTACCGACTAGCGGGAGATGGGTCTAGCACAGATACGCAGTATTTT.

At least ten counts were recorded for this clonotype. V usage is TRBV3-1 and J usage is TRBJ2-7; 7 bases are shared with TRBD1. The CDR3 consists of 14 residues. Germline CDR1 reads LGHDT; CDR2 reads YNNKEL (reference sequence). The V segment lost 0 bases and the J segment 2 bases; nucleotides outside the gene matches: 1. DNA of the CDR3: TGTGCCAGCAGCCAAGACGGGACAGCCTACGAGCAGTACTTC. Encoded protein: CASSQDGTAYEQYF.

The table lists this clonotype with many counts. The rearrangement uses TRBV7-9 and TRBJ2-3, with a possible D match to TRBD2 (5 bases). The CDR3 consists of 16 residues. The V gene lost 4 bases and the J gene lost 1 base, with 15 bases spanning the gap. The germline CDR1 and CDR2 sequences are SEHNR and FQNEAQ (reference sequence). The CDR3 coding sequence is TGTGCCAGCAGCTCCCGGACTGCCGTCGGCACAGATACGCAGTATTTT. Amino acids: CASSSRTAVGTDTQYF.

This clonotype was seen repeatedly, ten times or more. This chain connects TRBV5-1 to TRBJ2-2, with D uncertain. There are 15 residues in the CDR3. V gave up 0 bases and J gave up 0 bases, with 6 bases separating them. In germline, CDR1 is SGHRS, CDR2 YFSETQ. The CDR3, as DNA: TGCGCCAGCAGCTTGGGGGGTTCGAACACCGGGGAGCTGTTTTTT. It encodes CASSLGGSNTGELFF.

This clonotype appeared a few times. CDR3 amino acids: CASSYSRYSTDTQYF. The DNA of the CDR3 is TGTGCCAGCAGTTACTCTAGGTATAGCACAGATACGCAGTATTTT. The J gene is TRBJ2-3, the V gene TRBV6-5, with D unclear. Germline CDR1 MNHEY, CDR2 SVGAGI. The CDR3 has 15 residues. The V and J ends lost 0 bases and 0 bases respectively, with 7 bases between them.

This clonotype has a count of ten or more. This chain uses TRBV5-1 with TRBJ2-1; the match to TRBD2 covers 8 bases. CDR1 SGHRS and CDR2 YFSETQ come from the germline V gene. CDR3 length: 15 residues. V gave up 2 bases and J gave up 2 bases; unmatched junction bases: 3. The CDR3 is CASSFGGGTYNEQFF. CDR3 coding DNA: TGCGCCAGCAGCTTTGGCGGGGGGACCTACAATGAGCAGTTCTTC.

This clonotype has a count of ten or more. The chain uses TRBV5-5 and TRBJ2-3, with TRBD1 matching over 9 bases. J lost 2 bases, V lost 4 bases, and 8 bases had no gene match. Germline V gene sequence: CDR1 SGHKS, CDR2 YYEKEE (reference sequence). This CDR3 has 16 amino acids. The CDR3 DNA reads TGTGCCAGCAGCCCGCAGACAGGGGGTATCACAGATACGCAGTATTTT. The encoded protein is CASSPQTGGITDTQYF. Using reference TRBV5-5 and TRBJ2-3 for the parts outside the CDR3, the full variable domain is DAGVTQSPTHLIKTRGQQVTLRCSPISGHKSVSWYQQVLGQGPQFIFQYYEKEERGRGNFPDRFSARQFPNYSSELNVNALLLGDSALYLCASSPQTGGITDTQYFGPGTRLTVL.

The V call is TRBV5-4, the J call TRBJ2-3, with 9 bases matching TRBD2. The CDR3 totals 13 residues. Looked up from germline, CDR1 is SGHNT and CDR2 is YYREEE (reference sequence). Germline trimming cut 4 bases from V and 5 bases from J; bases unmatched to any gene: 2. The CDR3 nucleotides are TGTGCCAGCAGCGCGGGGGGGTTAGATACGCAGTATTTT. Amino acids: CASSAGGLDTQYF.

Many counts were recorded for this clonotype. V gene TRBV6-4 combines with J gene TRBJ2-3; tentatively, D is TRBD1 or TRBD2 (7 bases each). The CDR3 is 16 amino acids. V was trimmed by 6 bases and J by 4 bases, leaving 20 bases between them. Germline V gives CDR1 MRHNA, CDR2 SNTAGT. The DNA of the CDR3 is TGTGCCAGCAGCCAAGGGCAGGGGGGGGCCGCAGATACGCAGTATTTT. It is translated as CASSQGQGGAADTQYF.

This clonotype was seen ten or more times. The chain employs TRBV6-2 or TRBV6-3 and TRBJ2-3, with TRBD1 as a possible D gene (6 bases). The CDR3 consists of 16 residues. Germline values: CDR1 MNHEY, CDR2 SVGEGT. Trimming pared 6 bases from V and 0 bases from J, leaving 16 bases between. The CDR3 DNA is TGTGCCAGCAGACCATGGGACATTACAAGCACAGATACGCAGTATTTT. Amino acid sequence: CASRPWDITSTDTQYF.

This clonotype came up many times. The chain combines TRBV20-1 with TRBJ1-2; D possibly corresponds to TRBD1 (5 bases). The CDR3 totals 13 residues. The V and J ends lost 4 bases and 8 bases respectively, with 17 bases between them. Germline-derived CDR1 and CDR2 are DFQATT and SNEGSKA (reference sequence). The CDR3 reads CSAKGPSDEGYTF. Here the CDR3 DNA reads TGCAGTGCTAAGGGACCAAGCGACGAGGGCTACACCTTC.

This clonotype was seen a few times. The chain joins TRBV7-9 to TRBJ1-5, with D uncertain. Per germline, CDR1 SEHNR and CDR2 FQNEAQ (reference sequence). The length of the CDR3 is 13 residues. Trimming left V 2 bases short and J 7 bases short, with 9 bases between. CDR3 sequence (DNA): TGTGCCAGCAGCTTACATGAATTGCAGCCCCAGCATTTT. Translated, it gives CASSLHELQPQHF. The variable domain in full, with the rest retrieved from reference TRBV7-9 and TRBJ1-5, is DTGVSQNPRHKITKRGQNVTFRCDPISEHNRLYWYRQTLGQGPEFLTYFQNEAQLEKSRLLSDRFSAERPKGSFSTLEIQRTEQGDSAMYLCASSLHELQPQHFGDGTRLSIL.

This clonotype came up a few times. The gene calls are TRBV4-3 and TRBJ2-1, with 8 bases identical to TRBD2. J was trimmed by 0 bases and V by 4 bases; bases with no gene match: 8. Germline V CDR1 and CDR2: LGHNA, YSLEER. CDR3 size: 17 residues. CDR3 nucleotides: TGCGCCAGCAGCCCCGGGGGGGGCAGGAGCTCCTACAATGAGCAGTTCTTC. It specifies CASSPGGGRSSYNEQFF.

This clonotype was observed many times. This chain connects TRBV13 to TRBJ2-3; 10 nucleotides line up with TRBD2. CDR1 and CDR2 (germline): PRHDT, FYEKMQ (reference sequence). The CDR3 covers 16 residues. The ends lost 6 bases at V and 1 base at J; junction bases unmatched: 7. CDR3 bases: TGTGCCAGCAGACCTAGCGGGGGCGGGGGCACAGATACGCAGTATTTT. This translates into CASRPSGGGGTDTQYF. Full variable domain (remainder filled in from reference TRBV13 and TRBJ2-3): AAGVIQSPRHLIKEKRETATLKCYPIPRHDTVYWYQQGPGQDPQFLISFYEKMQSDKGSIPDRFSAQQFSDYHSELNMSSLELGDSALYFCASRPSGGGGTDTQYFGPGTRLTVL.

In DNA form, the CDR3 reads TGTGCCAGCAGCGAGGGACTTCTTGCAACTAATGAAAAACTGTTTTTT. Its translation: CASSEGLLATNEKLFF. The V call is TRBV11-2, the J call TRBJ1-4; D is perhaps TRBD1 (5 bases). The V end was cut by 5 bases, the J end by 0 bases, with 13 bases between. Looked up from germline, CDR1 is SGHAT and CDR2 is FQNNGV. CDR3 length: 16 amino acids.

On this clonotype itself: A read error may be the cause here, since a much bigger clone is one base away. The rearrangement uses TRBV12-3 or TRBV12-4 and TRBJ1-5, with D perhaps matching TRBD1 (6 bases). V was clipped by 5 bases and J by 11 bases, with 22 bases between them. The CDR3 length is 15 residues. The CDR3 is CASSLRGLPSGAQHF. The CDR3 bases are TGTGCCAGCAGTCTGAGGGGCCTCCCATCAGGGGCCCAGCATTTT.

This clonotype was seen only a few times. This chain connects TRBV27 to TRBJ2-1, with 8 nucleotides matching TRBD1. The J segment lost 2 bases and the V segment lost 1 base, leaving 1 base of the junction unmatched. The CDR3 contains 15 residues. Germline assignment: CDR1 MNHEY and CDR2 SMNVEV (reference sequence). DNA for the CDR3: TGTGCCAGCAGTTTATTACAGGGGGCCTACAATGAGCAGTTCTTC. Translation gives CASSLLQGAYNEQFF.

In this sample, this clonotype turned up many times. The V call is TRBV20-1, the J call TRBJ1-2, with D unresolved. In germline, CDR1 is DFQATT, CDR2 SNEGSKA (reference sequence). The CDR3 spans 13 residues. V was clipped by 0 bases and J by 4 bases, with 9 bases between them. The CDR3 DNA sequence: TGCAGTGCTAGAGAGGACTTGAGCTATGGCTACACCTTC. Translated, it gives CSAREDLSYGYTF.

This clonotype was observed many times. This chain uses TRBV28 with TRBJ2-7; 9 nucleotides agree with TRBD1. V lost 6 bases, J lost 2 bases, and 5 bases stayed unmatched. The CDR3 is made up of 14 amino acids. Per the germline V gene, CDR1 is MDHEN and CDR2 is SYDVKM. CDR3 coding DNA: TGTGCCAGCAGCCCCGGGACAGGGCCCTACGAGCAGTACTTC. It is translated as CASSPGTGPYEQYF.

This clonotype was seen ten or more times. The chain carries TRBV5-1 and TRBJ2-5; maybe TRBD2 (6 bases). The germline V gene encodes CDR1 SGHRS and CDR2 YFSETQ. V was shortened by 4 bases and J by 9 bases, with 16 bases between the two germline ends. The CDR3 extends over 13 amino acids. CDR3 DNA sequence: TGCGCCAGCAGCCGGGACTCCCATGCGGCCCAGTACTTC. This translates into CASSRDSHAAQYF. Variable domain in full (rest from reference TRBV5-1 and TRBJ2-5): KAGVTQTPRYLIKTRGQQVTLSCSPISGHRSVSWYQQTPGQGLQFLFEYFSETQRNKGNFPGRFSGRQFSNSRSEMNVSTLELGDSALYLCASSRDSHAAQYFGPGTRLLVL.